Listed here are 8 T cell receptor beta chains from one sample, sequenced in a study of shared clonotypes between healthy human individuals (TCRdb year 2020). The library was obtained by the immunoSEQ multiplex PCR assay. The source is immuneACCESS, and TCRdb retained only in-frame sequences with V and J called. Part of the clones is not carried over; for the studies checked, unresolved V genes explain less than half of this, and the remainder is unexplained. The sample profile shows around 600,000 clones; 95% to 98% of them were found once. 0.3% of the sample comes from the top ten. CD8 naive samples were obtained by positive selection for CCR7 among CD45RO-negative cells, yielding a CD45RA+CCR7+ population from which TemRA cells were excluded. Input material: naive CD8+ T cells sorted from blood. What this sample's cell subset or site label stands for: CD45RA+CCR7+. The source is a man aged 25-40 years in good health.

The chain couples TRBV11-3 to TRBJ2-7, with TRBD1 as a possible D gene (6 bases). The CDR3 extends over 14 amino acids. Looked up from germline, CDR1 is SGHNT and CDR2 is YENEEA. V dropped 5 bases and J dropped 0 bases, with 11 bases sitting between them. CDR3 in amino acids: CASSARDTSYEQYF. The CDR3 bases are TGTGCCAGCAGCGCACGGGACACCTCCTACGAGCAGTACTTC.

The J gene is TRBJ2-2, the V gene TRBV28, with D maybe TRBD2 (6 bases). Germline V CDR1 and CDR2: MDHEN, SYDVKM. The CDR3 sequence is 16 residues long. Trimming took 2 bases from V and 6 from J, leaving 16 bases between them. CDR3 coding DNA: TGTGCCAGCAGTTTAGCAAGACTAGTTCGGGCCGGGGAGCTGTTTTTT. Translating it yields CASSLARLVRAGELFF.

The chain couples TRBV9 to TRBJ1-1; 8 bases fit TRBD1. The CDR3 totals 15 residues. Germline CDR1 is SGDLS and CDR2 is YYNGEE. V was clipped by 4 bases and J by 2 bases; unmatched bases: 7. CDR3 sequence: CASSPGQGANTEAFF. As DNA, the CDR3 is TGTGCCAGCAGCCCTGGACAGGGCGCTAACACTGAAGCTTTCTTT.

The CDR3 region is CATSRDRGALTEAFF. DNA of the CDR3: TGTGCCACCAGCAGAGATCGGGGGGCTCTGACTGAAGCTTTCTTT. The V gene is TRBV15, the J gene TRBJ1-1; D perhaps matches TRBD1 (6 bases). The germline V gene encodes CDR1 LNHNV and CDR2 YYDKDF (reference sequence). V was cut by 0 bases and J by 5 bases, with 13 bases left in between. CDR3 length equals 15 residues.

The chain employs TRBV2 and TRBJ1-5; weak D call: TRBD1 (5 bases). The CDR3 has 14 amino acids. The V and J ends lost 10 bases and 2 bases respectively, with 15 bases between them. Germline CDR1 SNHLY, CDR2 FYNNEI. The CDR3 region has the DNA TGTGCCACCCGCGGGGGGTATGGCAATCAGCCCCAGCATTTT. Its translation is CATRGGYGNQPQHF.

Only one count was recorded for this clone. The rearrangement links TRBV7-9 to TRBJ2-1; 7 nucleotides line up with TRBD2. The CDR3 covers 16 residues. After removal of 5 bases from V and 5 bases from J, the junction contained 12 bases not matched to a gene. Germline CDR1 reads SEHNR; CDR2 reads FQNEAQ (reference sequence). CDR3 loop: CASSRRGSGPNNEQFF. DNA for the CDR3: TGTGCCAGCAGCCGGAGGGGTAGCGGGCCTAACAATGAGCAGTTCTTC.

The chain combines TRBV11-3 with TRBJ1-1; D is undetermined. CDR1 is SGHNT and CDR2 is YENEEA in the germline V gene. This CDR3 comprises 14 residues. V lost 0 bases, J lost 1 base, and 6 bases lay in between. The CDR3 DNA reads TGTGCCAGCAGCTTAGACGGAAGGAACACTGAAGCTTTCTTT. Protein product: CASSLDGRNTEAFF.

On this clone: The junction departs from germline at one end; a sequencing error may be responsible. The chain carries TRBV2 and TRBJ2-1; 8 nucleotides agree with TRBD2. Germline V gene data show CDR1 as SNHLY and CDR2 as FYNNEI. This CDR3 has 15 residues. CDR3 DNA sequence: TGTGCCAGCAGCGAAGCGGGAGCCGCCTACAATGAGCAGTTCTTC. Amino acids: CASSEAGAAYNEQFF.